Each of the 25 T cell receptor beta chains below was sequenced from the same sample in a study of blood T cell repertoires in COVID-19. Using immunoSEQ multiplex PCR, the repertoire was profiled, and TCRdb retains in-frame clones only, with some absent. In the table there are 180,000 or so clones, roughly 84% of which are singletons. Input material: PBMCs or T cells enriched from blood (not recorded which). These receptor sequences come from a man aged 45 to 65 who had recovered from COVID-19.

This sequence joins TRBV5-1 and TRBJ1-1; 8 nucleotides line up with TRBD1. Per the germline V gene, CDR1 is SGHRS and CDR2 is YFSETQ. This CDR3 has 15 amino acids. V trimming: 4 bases; J trimming: 6 bases; junction bases outside the gene matches: 11. The CDR3 is CASSPRTGFGAEAFF. In nucleotides, the CDR3 is TGCGCCAGCAGCCCCAGGACAGGGTTTGGGGCTGAAGCTTTCTTT.

J is TRBJ1-4 and V is TRBV6-5; 7 nucleotides align to TRBD1. This CDR3 has 13 residues. The trim removed 5 bases at V and 4 bases at J, leaving 1 base unmatched. Germline CDR1 is MNHEY and CDR2 is SVGAGI. The CDR3 here is CASSRQGNEKLFF. In DNA, the CDR3 is TGTGCCAGCAGTCGACAGGGTAATGAAAAACTGTTTTTT.

This rearrangement joins TRBV19 to TRBJ1-1, with 8 bases aligning to TRBD1. V dropped 5 bases and J dropped 1; count of bases not matched to a gene: 9. This CDR3 has 16 amino acids. Germline lookup yields CDR1 LNHDA and CDR2 SQIVND (reference sequence). CDR3 residues: CASSQTTGAENTEAFF. Written as DNA, the CDR3 is TGTGCCAGTAGTCAAACGACAGGGGCAGAGAACACTGAAGCTTTCTTT.

V usage is TRBV21-1 and J usage is TRBJ2-7; the table names TRBD1, a call not compared with the DNA. TRBV21-1 is listed as a pseudogene. The CDR3 extends over 13 amino acids. This CDR3 is CASSKDRGYEQYF. The CDR3, as DNA: TGTGCCAGCAGCAAGGACAGGGGATACGAGCAGTACTTC.

This clone appeared a few times. V is TRBV13 and J is TRBJ2-3, with 12 bases fitting TRBD2. Trimming at V came to 5 bases and at J to 3 bases, leaving 12 bases not matched to a gene. The CDR3 contains 18 residues. Per germline, CDR1 PRHDT and CDR2 FYEKMQ (reference sequence). DNA for the CDR3: TGTGCCAGCAGCAGGGGACTAGCGGGTGATATCCCGACAGATACGCAGTATTTT. Translating gives CASSRGLAGDIPTDTQYF.

J is TRBJ1-4 and V is TRBV28, with 8 bases fitting TRBD1. The ends lost 10 bases at V and 7 bases at J; junction bases unmatched: 8. Germline V gives CDR1 MDHEN, CDR2 SYDVKM. This CDR3 contains 13 residues. CDR3 nucleotides: TGTGCCACAAAGACAGGGGCGGGTGAAAAACTGTTTTTT. It translates to CATKTGAGEKLFF.

This chain connects TRBV28 to TRBJ2-1; 8 nucleotides align to TRBD1. Germline assignment: CDR1 MDHEN and CDR2 SYDVKM. This CDR3 is 16 amino acids long. V lost 3 bases and J lost 5; bases outside the gene matches: 9. The CDR3 coding sequence is TGTGCCAGCAGTTTCTCAAGACAGGGGTCCCACAATGAGCAGTTCTTC. As protein: CASSFSRQGSHNEQFF.

This clone was counted a few times. The rearrangement joins TRBV18 to TRBJ1-1; D is possibly TRBD1 (6 bases). This CDR3 has 16 residues. CDR1 is KGHSH and CDR2 is LQKENI in the germline V gene. V was clipped by 0 bases and J by 1 base, with 12 bases between them. CDR3 DNA sequence: TGTGCCAGCTCACCACCGAAGGGCAGGGGGAACACTGAAGCTTTCTTT. Amino acids: CASSPPKGRGNTEAFF.

V and J are TRBV27 and TRBJ1-4; 8 nucleotides align to TRBD1. Germline lookup yields CDR1 MNHEY and CDR2 SMNVEV (reference sequence). The ends lost 7 bases at V and 7 bases at J; junction bases unmatched: 8. CDR3 size: 14 residues. In nucleotides, the CDR3 is TGTGCCAGCACCCGCCCAGGGGGCGGTGAAAAACTGTTTTTT. Translating gives CASTRPGGGEKLFF.

The J gene is TRBJ2-7, the V gene TRBV19, with 10 positions matching TRBD2. Looked up from germline, CDR1 is LNHDA and CDR2 is SQIVND (reference sequence). V was clipped by 4 bases and J by 6 bases; unmatched bases: 3. The CDR3 consists of 13 residues. In nucleotides, the CDR3 is TGTGCCAGTAGTACTAGCGGGGGATTCGAGCAGTACTTC. Its protein is CASSTSGGFEQYF.

The rearrangement joins TRBV5-1 to TRBJ2-2; D uncertain. V gave up 0 bases and J gave up 1 base, with 4 bases separating them. The CDR3 covers 14 residues. Germline values: CDR1 SGHRS, CDR2 YFSETQ. This CDR3 reads CASSLGGNTGELFF. CDR3 bases: TGCGCCAGCAGCTTGGGCGGGAACACCGGGGAGCTGTTTTTT. Variable domain in full (rest from reference TRBV5-1 and TRBJ2-2): KAGVTQTPRYLIKTRGQQVTLSCSPISGHRSVSWYQQTPGQGLQFLFEYFSETQRNKGNFPGRFSGRQFSNSRSEMNVSTLELGDSALYLCASSLGGNTGELFFGEGSRLTVL.

The chain couples TRBV12-3 or TRBV12-4 to TRBJ2-1, with unresolved D. The germline V and J ends were trimmed by 6 bases and 7 bases, with 10 bases remaining between them. The CDR3 runs 12 residues. Here the CDR3 DNA reads TGTGCCAGCAGAAACATGGTGAATGAGCAGTTCTTC. It encodes CASRNMVNEQFF.

The chain combines TRBV2 with TRBJ1-5; no clear D gene. Germline-derived CDR1 and CDR2 are SNHLY and FYNNEI. The length of the CDR3 is 12 residues. Trimming took 10 bases from V and 3 from J, leaving 10 bases between them. The CDR3 reads CATAGDNQPQHF. The CDR3 DNA sequence: TGTGCCACAGCAGGCGACAATCAGCCCCAGCATTTT.

This clone was seen more than once but under ten times. The chain couples TRBV28 to TRBJ2-7; unclear D gene. The CDR3 runs 13 residues. Trimming took off 2 bases at V and 0 bases at J, with 5 bases between the two ends. Germline V gene data show CDR1 as MDHEN and CDR2 as SYDVKM. The CDR3 sequence: CASSLDNSYEQYF. In DNA, the CDR3 is TGTGCCAGCAGTTTAGACAACTCCTACGAGCAGTACTTC. The full variable domain, with the rest looked up from reference TRBV28 and TRBJ2-7, is DVKVTQSSRYLVKRTGEKVFLECVQDMDHENMFWYRQDPGLGLRLIYFSYDVKMKEKGDIPEGYSVSREKKERFSLILESASTNQTSMYLCASSLDNSYEQYFGPGTRLTVT.

The chain combines TRBV18 with TRBJ1-4; D remains ambiguous. The CDR3 runs 13 residues. Trimming shortened V by 6 bases and J by 8 bases, and 13 bases separated the two germline ends. Germline loops: CDR1 KGHSH, CDR2 LQKENI. This CDR3 is CASSKEVGEKLFF. In DNA form, the CDR3 reads TGTGCCAGCTCCAAAGAAGTCGGGGAAAAACTGTTTTTT. Based on the CDR3 plus reference TRBV18 and TRBJ1-4, the full variable domain is NAGVMQNPRHLVRRRGQEARLRCSPMKGHSHVYWYRQLPEEGLKFMVYLQKENIIDESGMPKERFSAEFPKEGPSILRIQQVVRGDSAAYFCASSKEVGEKLFFGSGTQLSVL.

The chain joins TRBV2 to TRBJ1-3; the match to TRBD1 covers 7 bases. Germline lookup yields CDR1 SNHLY and CDR2 FYNNEI. This CDR3 is built from 14 residues. Trimming at V came to 8 bases and at J to 4 bases, leaving 8 bases not matched to a gene. CDR3 sequence (DNA): TGTGCCAGCTTGACAGGGATCGCCGGAAACACCATATATTTT. This gives the protein CASLTGIAGNTIYF.

This chain connects TRBV29-1 to TRBJ2-1; 8 positions agree with TRBD1. The ends lost 6 bases at V and 0 bases at J; junction bases unmatched: 1. This CDR3 is 13 amino acids long. Germline loops: CDR1 SQVTM, CDR2 ANQGSEA. The CDR3 sequence is CSVGQGSYNEQFF. CDR3 nucleotide sequence: TGCAGCGTCGGACAGGGCTCCTACAATGAGCAGTTCTTC.

V and J are TRBV10-3 and TRBJ2-5, with D tentatively TRBD1 (6 bases). The CDR3 is 14 residues long. Trimming shortened V by 10 bases and J by 4 bases, and 19 bases separated the two germline ends. The germline gives CDR1 ENHRY, CDR2 SYGVKD. DNA of the CDR3: TGTGCCACAAAACCGGACAGATCGAGAGAGACCCAGTACTTC. Its protein product is CATKPDRSRETQYF.

The V call is TRBV30, the J call TRBJ2-7, with 11 bases that match TRBD1. Trimming at V came to 6 bases and at J to 4 bases, leaving 5 bases not matched to a gene. The germline V gene has CDR1 GTSNPN and CDR2 SVGIG (reference sequence). This CDR3 contains 13 residues. The CDR3 nucleotides read TGTGCCTGCTCCCGGGACAGGGGGTACGAGCAGTACTTC. Its protein product is CACSRDRGYEQYF.

The rearrangement links TRBV9 to TRBJ2-7; no clear D. The CDR3 runs to 16 residues. Trimming stripped 1 base from V and 2 bases from J, with 16 bases between. Germline assignment: CDR1 SGDLS and CDR2 YYNGEE. CDR3 in amino acids: CASSVPPSSATYEQYF. In nucleotides, the CDR3 is TGTGCCAGCAGCGTACCGCCCTCGTCAGCGACCTACGAGCAGTACTTC.

The rearrangement links TRBV7-9 to TRBJ1-6, with 8 bases lining up with TRBD1. Per the germline V gene, CDR1 is SEHNR and CDR2 is FQNEAQ (reference sequence). This CDR3 is 12 amino acids long. V lost 6 bases to trimming and J lost 8 bases; unmatched junction nucleotides: 0. CDR3 residues: CASRDRDSPLHF. The CDR3 bases are TGTGCCAGCAGGGACAGGGATTCACCCCTCCACTTT. Complete variable domain (other parts from reference TRBV7-9 and TRBJ1-6): DTGVSQNPRHKITKRGQNVTFRCDPISEHNRLYWYRQTLGQGPEFLTYFQNEAQLEKSRLLSDRFSAERPKGSFSTLEIQRTEQGDSAMYLCASRDRDSPLHFGNGTRLTVT.

This clone was counted a few times. V is TRBV3-1 (or the pseudogene TRBV3-2) and J is TRBJ1-5; possibly TRBD1 for D (5 bases). Germline V gives CDR1 LGHDT, CDR2 YNNKEL (reference sequence). CDR3 length: 19 amino acids. V lost 0 bases to trimming and J lost 3 bases, with 21 bases between them. CDR3 in amino acids: CASSQDLGQGGHDNQPQHF. The CDR3 DNA reads TGTGCCAGCAGCCAAGATCTAGGGCAGGGAGGTCATGACAATCAGCCCCAGCATTTT.

The V call is TRBV25-1, the J call TRBJ1-5; no clear D gene. This CDR3 is built from 13 residues. Trimming removed 2 bases at V and 5 bases at J, with 7 bases between. Germline V gene sequence: CDR1 MGHDK, CDR2 SYGVNS. CDR3 loop: CASSESTHQPQHF. In nucleotides, the CDR3 is TGTGCCAGCAGTGAAAGCACCCATCAGCCCCAGCATTTT.

CDR3 protein: CASSQLRGEKLFF. The CDR3 nucleotides are TGTGCCAGCAGCCAATTGAGAGGTGAAAAACTGTTTTTT. This chain links TRBV3-1 (or the pseudogene TRBV3-2) with TRBJ1-4; D not certain. V was trimmed by 2 bases and J by 7 bases, leaving 8 bases between them. Germline lookup yields CDR1 LGHDT and CDR2 YNNKEL (reference sequence). The CDR3 has 13 amino acids.

This clone was picked up one time. This sequence joins TRBV4-1 and TRBJ2-7; tentative D call: TRBD1 (6 bases). V was pared by 4 bases and J by 3 bases, with 16 bases between. The CDR3 contains 15 residues. The germline CDR1 and CDR2 sequences are MGHRA and YSYEKL. The CDR3 DNA reads as TGCGCCAGCAGCCTTTCTCTTACAGGGAACTACGAGCAGTACTTC. It encodes CASSLSLTGNYEQYF.